These 20 T cell receptor beta chains were sequenced from one sample in a study of T cell responses to AZD1222 COVID-19 vaccine. The protocol was immunoSEQ multiplex PCR, while the TCRdb copy is restricted to in-frame clones and leaves out a portion. The sample includes 120,000 or so clones, around 90% seen only once; the top ten take 3.5% to 4%. The sequencing here drew on peripheral blood, taken 28 days after the second AZD1222 dose. These receptors originate from an adult who received the AZD1222 COVID-19 vaccine.

This sequence joins TRBV12-3 or TRBV12-4 and TRBJ1-1, with D perhaps matching TRBD1 (5 bases). This CDR3 is built from 12 residues. V lost 4 bases and J 6 bases, leaving 9 bases between the germline ends. This chain's CDR3 is CASSSQGAEAFF. For the CDR3, the DNA is TGTGCCAGCAGTTCTCAGGGAGCTGAAGCTTTCTTT.

The gene calls are TRBV5-8 and TRBJ2-3; D remains ambiguous. CDR1 and CDR2 (germline): SGHTS, YDEGEE. There are 14 residues in the CDR3. V was pared by 7 bases and J by 0 bases, with 12 bases between. CDR3 sequence: CASGRTQSTDTQYF. In DNA, the CDR3 is TGTGCCAGCGGCCGTACCCAAAGCACAGATACGCAGTATTTT.

The rearrangement links TRBV5-4 to TRBJ2-1; D gene unclear. There are 15 residues in the CDR3. The V gene's germline CDR1 is SGHNT and CDR2 YYREEE (reference sequence). Trimming cost V 3 bases and J 9 bases, with 19 bases left between them. CDR3 residues: CASSSERPEPGEQFF. CDR3 DNA: TGTGCCAGCAGCTCCGAACGGCCAGAGCCGGGTGAGCAGTTCTTC.

V is TRBV6-2 or TRBV6-3 and J is TRBJ2-1; D is unclear. V was cut by 2 bases and J by 10 bases, with 9 bases left in between. The CDR3 has 12 amino acids. Germline CDR1 MNHEY, CDR2 SVGEGT. The CDR3 sequence: CASSYGSGEQFF. CDR3 nucleotides: TGTGCCAGCAGTTACGGTAGTGGCGAGCAGTTCTTC.

J is TRBJ2-1 and V is TRBV6-4; 10 bases map to TRBD2. Germline trimming cut 5 bases from V and 8 bases from J; bases unmatched to any gene: 15. This CDR3 is built from 17 residues. From germline, CDR1 is MRHNA and CDR2 SNTAGT. The CDR3 nucleotides are TGTGCCAGCAGTCCTGGGATGAGCGGGGGGGGAGTTGATGAGCAGTTCTTC. Translated, it gives CASSPGMSGGGVDEQFF.

This chain connects TRBV6-2 or TRBV6-3 to TRBJ2-2, with 7 bases lining up with TRBD1. The CDR3 spans 15 residues. V was pared by 3 bases and J by 4 bases, with 5 bases of the junction left unmatched. Germline values: CDR1 MNHEY, CDR2 SVGEGT. CDR3 DNA: TGTGCCAGCAGTTATTGGGACAGAAGCACCGGGGAGCTGTTTTTT. It specifies CASSYWDRSTGELFF.

The genes are TRBV28 and TRBJ1-2; tentatively, D is TRBD1 (6 bases). The CDR3 runs 13 residues. Germline CDR1 reads MDHEN; CDR2 reads SYDVKM. V lost 3 bases, J lost 6 bases, and 11 bases lay in between. Here the CDR3 DNA reads TGTGCCAGCAGTTTTGGAGGGGGGGATGGCTACACCTTC. Translation: CASSFGGGDGYTF.

CDR3 loop: CASSVETQDTEAFF. DNA for the CDR3: TGTGCCAGCAGCGTAGAAACCCAGGACACTGAAGCTTTCTTT. This chain uses TRBV9 with TRBJ1-1; D remains unclear. This CDR3 has 14 residues. Between the trimmed V and J ends, which lost 0 bases and 3 bases, there was a span of 9 bases. The V gene's germline CDR1 is SGDLS and CDR2 YYNGEE.

The chain combines TRBV4-3 with TRBJ1-5; D gene uncertain. The CDR3 totals 15 residues. V was clipped by 0 bases and J by 0 bases, with 6 bases between them. CDR1 is LGHNA and CDR2 is YSLEER in the germline V gene. The CDR3 spells CASSQDLRSNQPQHF. In DNA form, the CDR3 reads TGCGCCAGCAGCCAAGATCTGCGTAGCAATCAGCCCCAGCATTTT.

This chain links TRBV6-2 or TRBV6-3 with TRBJ2-7, with TRBD2 identical over 12 bases. V was clipped by 2 bases and J by 3 bases; unmatched bases: 5. The CDR3 consists of 16 residues. Germline loops: CDR1 MNHEY, CDR2 SVGEGT. Here the CDR3 reads CASSYRKTSGSYEQYF. DNA of the CDR3: TGTGCCAGCAGTTACAGAAAGACTAGCGGGAGCTACGAGCAGTACTTC.

The chain recombines TRBV6-2 or TRBV6-3 with TRBJ1-5; D is ambiguous. The CDR3 is made up of 15 amino acids. Germline assignment: CDR1 MNHEY and CDR2 SVGEGT. V lost 0 bases and J lost 9, with 15 bases in between. CDR3 in DNA: TGTGCCAGCAGTTACTCGCGCGGGGTTCGTGGGCCCCAGCATTTT. Protein: CASSYSRGVRGPQHF.

This clone is a singleton in its sample. The same CDR3 arises from other DNA sequences in this sample as well. This chain uses TRBV9 with TRBJ2-3, with D uncertain. This CDR3 is 13 amino acids long. V dropped 4 bases and J dropped 5 bases, with 11 bases sitting between them. Germline-derived CDR1 and CDR2 are SGDLS and YYNGEE. The CDR3 reads CASSPRGLDTQYF. The CDR3 bases are TGTGCCAGCAGCCCTCGCGGCCTAGATACGCAGTATTTT.

V usage is TRBV7-2 and J usage is TRBJ1-2, with no clear D. Germline CDR1 reads SGHTA; CDR2 reads FQGNSA. With 1 base removed from V and 5 bases from J, the gap between germline ends came to 11 bases. This CDR3 has 14 amino acids. Here the CDR3 DNA reads TGTGCCAGCAGCTTAGTTTTTCCGAGATATGGCTACACCTTC. Protein product: CASSLVFPRYGYTF.

The gene calls are TRBV2 and TRBJ2-1; the D gene is possibly TRBD2 (6 bases). The V gene lost 7 bases and the J gene lost 4 bases, with 14 bases spanning the gap. The CDR3 loop spans 14 amino acids. Germline assignment: CDR1 SNHLY and CDR2 FYNNEI. Here the CDR3 reads CASMSGLEYNEQFF. CDR3 bases: TGTGCCAGCATGTCGGGACTGGAATACAATGAGCAGTTCTTC.

This chain uses TRBV6-2 or TRBV6-3 with TRBJ1-1, with a weak D call TRBD1 (5 bases). V lost 0 bases and J 4 bases, leaving 15 bases between the germline ends. CDR3 length equals 16 residues. Germline V gives CDR1 MNHEY, CDR2 SVGEGT. The CDR3 loop reads CASSYSVVRGPTEAFF. CDR3 DNA sequence: TGTGCCAGCAGTTACTCAGTCGTACGGGGCCCCACTGAAGCTTTCTTT.

The chain combines TRBV6-4 with TRBJ2-1; D is uncertain. From germline, CDR1 is MRHNA and CDR2 SNTAGT. The CDR3 sequence is 13 residues long. V lost 4 bases, J lost 5 bases, and 9 bases lay in between. The DNA for the CDR3 is TGTGCCAGCAGTGTAAATTCCAACAATGAGCAGTTCTTC. Its protein product is CASSVNSNNEQFF.

In its sample, this clone was seen a few times. The J gene is TRBJ1-6, the V gene TRBV27; unclear D gene. The CDR3 contains 14 residues. Trimming cost V 5 bases and J 7 bases, with 12 bases left between them. CDR1 and CDR2 from the germline V gene are MNHEY and SMNVEV (reference sequence). The CDR3 DNA follows: TGTGCCAGCAGTGTAGGCGGGGTGAATTCACCCCTCCACTTT. Residues: CASSVGGVNSPLHF.

The chain is built from TRBV4-2 and TRBJ1-1; 8 nucleotides align to TRBD1. Looked up from germline, CDR1 is LGHNA and CDR2 is YNFKEQ. Trimming took 4 bases from V and 3 from J; bases not matched to a gene: 13. This CDR3 is 17 amino acids long. As DNA, the CDR3 is TGTGCCAGCAGCCCGTTAGGACAGGGCCGGGGGGACACTGAAGCTTTCTTT. This sequence encodes CASSPLGQGRGDTEAFF.

The chain carries TRBV6-5 and TRBJ2-1; possibly TRBD2 for D (6 bases). CDR1 MNHEY and CDR2 SVGAGI come from the germline V gene. V lost 5 bases and J 5 bases, leaving 16 bases between the germline ends. This CDR3 comprises 15 residues. The CDR3 sequence is CASSPKSGLNNEQFF. The CDR3, as DNA: TGTGCCAGCAGTCCCAAGAGTGGACTAAACAATGAGCAGTTCTTC.

This rearrangement joins TRBV29-1 to TRBJ2-5, with TRBD2 as a possible D gene (6 bases). V was clipped by 1 base and J by 4 bases, with 13 bases between them. Per germline, CDR1 SQVTM and CDR2 ANQGSEA. The length of the CDR3 is 14 residues. CDR3 protein: CSVEVTGGGETQYF. CDR3 sequence (DNA): TGCAGCGTTGAAGTCACCGGGGGAGGAGAGACCCAGTACTTC.